The next 20 T cell receptor beta chains were all read from a single sample in a study of siplizumab effects on memory and regulatory T cells. Kept together in coculture, the mixed lymphocyte reaction cells spent less than seven days at 37°C. Repertoires were generated with immunoSEQ multiplex PCR, while TCRdb's copy carries only in-frame clones and drops some. The sample has some 15,000 clones, approximately 48% seen once. These receptors lack a known antigen. The sample comprised CFSE-low (dividing) CD4+ T cells sorted from an allogeneic mixed lymphocyte reaction. These receptors originate from a human donor in good health; the cells came from an allogeneic mixed lymphocyte reaction.

This clone was counted only a few times. This chain joins TRBV5-1 and TRBJ1-1; D remains unclear. CDR3 length equals 14 residues. CDR1 and CDR2 from the germline V gene are SGHRS and YFSETQ. V dropped 0 bases and J dropped 0 bases, with 6 bases sitting between them. CDR3: CASSLDRLNTEAFF. In DNA form, the CDR3 reads TGCGCCAGCAGCTTGGACCGATTGAACACTGAAGCTTTCTTT.

The rearrangement joins TRBV27 to TRBJ1-2; TRBD1 matches at 10 bases. CDR3 size: 13 residues. V lost 5 bases to trimming and J lost 5 bases; unmatched junction nucleotides: 2. Germline CDR1 and CDR2: MNHEY and SMNVEV (reference sequence). CDR3 residues: CASSRDRGYGYTF. Written as DNA, the CDR3 is TGTGCCAGCAGTCGGGACAGGGGTTATGGCTACACCTTC.

This rearrangement joins TRBV2 to TRBJ1-2; D unresolved. The CDR3 spans 16 residues. CDR1 and CDR2 (germline): SNHLY, FYNNEI. The V end lost 3 bases, the J end lost 5 bases, and 19 bases lay between the germline ends. CDR3 coding DNA: TGTGCCAGCAGTGACGCAGGTGACTTAGGTGTTTATGGCTACACCTTC. Translation: CASSDAGDLGVYGYTF.

This clone was seen a few times. This rearrangement joins TRBV5-1 to TRBJ1-3, with D perhaps matching TRBD1 (6 bases). Deletions cut 5 bases from V and 0 bases from J, with 9 bases between. This CDR3 comprises 14 residues. Germline V gene sequence: CDR1 SGHRS, CDR2 YFSETQ. The CDR3 loop is CASRQGSSGNTIYF. The CDR3 region has the DNA TGCGCCAGCAGACAGGGAAGCTCTGGAAACACCATATATTTT. Full variable domain (remainder filled in from reference TRBV5-1 and TRBJ1-3): KAGVTQTPRYLIKTRGQQVTLSCSPISGHRSVSWYQQTPGQGLQFLFEYFSETQRNKGNFPGRFSGRQFSNSRSEMNVSTLELGDSALYLCASRQGSSGNTIYFGEGSWLTVV.

J is TRBJ1-4 and V is TRBV6-1; D is perhaps TRBD1 (5 bases). This CDR3 is built from 14 residues. From germline, CDR1 is MNHNS and CDR2 SASEGT. V was cut by 6 bases and J by 7 bases, with 15 bases left in between. The CDR3 reads CASRPTAPGEKLFF. CDR3 coding DNA: TGTGCCAGCAGACCGACAGCGCCCGGTGAAAAACTGTTTTTT.

The chain recombines TRBV20-1 with TRBJ2-7; D is tentatively TRBD1 or TRBD2 (5 bases each). Germline V gene data show CDR1 as DFQATT and CDR2 as SNEGSKA (reference sequence). V was clipped by 3 bases and J by 9 bases, with 12 bases between them. The CDR3 has 11 amino acids. CDR3 nucleotide sequence: TGCAGTGCTAGTGCGACAGCGGTGCAGTACTTC. Translation gives CSASATAVQYF.

The gene calls are TRBV18 and TRBJ1-2, with D possibly matching TRBD1 (6 bases). The V gene lost 3 bases and the J gene lost 5 bases, with 10 bases spanning the gap. Germline V lookup: CDR1 KGHSH, CDR2 LQKENI. This CDR3 region has 13 residues. The CDR3 region has the DNA TGTGCCAGCTCACCGGACAGCCAGTATGGCTACACCTTC. Amino acids: CASSPDSQYGYTF.

The chain links TRBV11-3 to TRBJ1-2; weak D call: TRBD1 (5 bases). Per germline, CDR1 SGHNT and CDR2 YENEEA. The V and J ends lost 5 bases and 8 bases respectively, with 15 bases between them. This CDR3 is 13 amino acids long. The CDR3 DNA sequence: TGTGCCAGCAGCCCCAGACGTGGGGGAGGCTACACCTTC. Its translation: CASSPRRGGGYTF.

This clone was picked up a small number of times. The gene calls are TRBV10-3 and TRBJ2-2; 9 nucleotides agree with TRBD1. The CDR3 length is 15 residues. Germline V lookup: CDR1 ENHRY, CDR2 SYGVKD. V shed 10 bases, J shed 7 bases, and the junction held 13 bases outside the gene matches. The CDR3 protein is CATTPGTGRGGELFF. The CDR3 DNA follows: TGTGCCACCACTCCCGGGACAGGGAGGGGCGGGGAGCTGTTTTTT.

The genes are TRBV5-1 and TRBJ2-5, with D possibly matching TRBD1 (5 bases). V dropped 0 bases and J dropped 0 bases, with 9 bases sitting between them. In germline, CDR1 is SGHRS, CDR2 YFSETQ. This CDR3 has 15 residues. The CDR3 loop is CASSLVIRDQETQYF. The CDR3 DNA reads TGCGCCAGCAGCTTGGTCATCAGGGACCAAGAGACCCAGTACTTC.

The chain links TRBV21-1 to TRBJ2-3; the table gives TRBD2 as D, unverified against the DNA. TRBV21-1 is tagged as a pseudogene. The CDR3 contains 18 residues. DNA for the CDR3: TGTGCCAGCAGCAAAGGAGGACTAGCGGGGGGCAGGACAGATACGCAGTATTTT. Protein: CASSKGGLAGGRTDTQYF.

The J gene is TRBJ1-5, the V gene TRBV4-1; D is undetermined. CDR1 and CDR2 from the germline V gene are MGHRA and YSYEKL. The V and J ends lost 0 bases and 7 bases respectively, with 16 bases between them. This CDR3 comprises 16 residues. The CDR3 loop is CASSQDFGSTRQPQHF. CDR3 nucleotides: TGCGCCAGCAGCCAAGACTTTGGCTCCACAAGACAGCCCCAGCATTTT.

This clone is deemed medium-sized. This rearrangement joins TRBV7-9 to TRBJ2-5; possible D gene TRBD2, 6 bases. The CDR3 contains 14 residues. The V end lost 3 bases, the J end lost 5 bases, and 13 bases lay between the germline ends. Germline V gives CDR1 SEHNR, CDR2 FQNEAQ (reference sequence). CDR3 sequence: CASSFVGGIETQYF. The CDR3 DNA is TGTGCCAGCAGCTTCGTAGGAGGGATCGAGACCCAGTACTTC.

This clone was observed a single time. The V gene is TRBV30, the J gene TRBJ1-1, with TRBD1 matching 11 bases. The CDR3 runs 13 residues. Per germline, CDR1 GTSNPN and CDR2 SVGIG (reference sequence). The V and J ends lost 5 bases and 6 bases, in that order; junction bases with no gene match: 5. The CDR3 loop reads CAWGGQGVAEAFF. The CDR3 nucleotides are TGTGCCTGGGGGGGACAGGGGGTCGCTGAAGCTTTCTTT.

The chain employs TRBV7-8 and TRBJ1-1, with TRBD1 as a possible D gene (6 bases). Germline values: CDR1 SGHVS, CDR2 FQNEAQ. V was pared by 4 bases and J by 7 bases, with 16 bases between. The CDR3 consists of 14 residues. CDR3 sequence (DNA): TGTGCCAGCAGCTCGACAGGAGGAACAAGTGAAGCTTTCTTT. It translates to CASSSTGGTSEAFF.

The chain joins TRBV30 to TRBJ1-5, with a weak D call TRBD1 (5 bases). The CDR3 length is 13 residues. V was pared by 3 bases and J by 3 bases, with 9 bases between. Germline assignment: CDR1 GTSNPN and CDR2 SVGIG (reference sequence). The CDR3 region is CAWRSGLNQPQHF. The CDR3 nucleotides read TGTGCCTGGAGATCAGGGCTCAATCAGCCCCAGCATTTT.

In its sample, this clone is medium-sized. The same CDR3 can be traced to other DNA sequences in this sample. V is TRBV6-1 and J is TRBJ2-2; the D gene is possibly TRBD2 (6 bases). V was cut by 7 bases and J by 0 bases, with 9 bases left in between. The CDR3 loop spans 14 amino acids. The germline V gene encodes CDR1 MNHNS and CDR2 SASEGT. Here the CDR3 reads CASKEGTNTGELFF. The CDR3, as DNA: TGTGCCAGCAAGGAGGGCACGAACACCGGGGAGCTGTTTTTT.

This clone came up once. The CDR3 loop is CAISESTGGAIDSPLHF. The CDR3 nucleotides are TGTGCCATCAGTGAGTCCACAGGGGGCGCGATTGATTCACCCCTCCACTTT. The chain links TRBV10-3 to TRBJ1-6, with 9 bases that match TRBD1. The CDR3 has 17 amino acids. Trimming cost V 0 bases and J 8 bases; bases outside gene matches: 8. Per germline, CDR1 ENHRY and CDR2 SYGVKD.

The chain links TRBV5-1 to TRBJ2-5, with 10 positions matching TRBD2. The CDR3 covers 19 residues. The ends lost 0 bases at V and 3 bases at J; junction bases unmatched: 14. Germline V gene sequence: CDR1 SGHRS, CDR2 YFSETQ. In DNA form, the CDR3 reads TGCGCCAGCAGCTTGGTAAGGTCTAGCGGGAGAGTAACTAAAGAGACCCAGTACTTC. Protein: CASSLVRSSGRVTKETQYF.

V is TRBV5-1 and J is TRBJ1-6; 8 nucleotides align to TRBD1. With V trimmed by 2 bases and J by 9 bases, 1 base remained unmatched. CDR1 and CDR2 from the germline V gene are SGHRS and YFSETQ. The CDR3 spans 13 residues. CDR3 region: CASSLQGGSPLHF. The DNA of the CDR3 is TGCGCCAGCAGCTTACAGGGGGGTTCACCCCTCCACTTT.